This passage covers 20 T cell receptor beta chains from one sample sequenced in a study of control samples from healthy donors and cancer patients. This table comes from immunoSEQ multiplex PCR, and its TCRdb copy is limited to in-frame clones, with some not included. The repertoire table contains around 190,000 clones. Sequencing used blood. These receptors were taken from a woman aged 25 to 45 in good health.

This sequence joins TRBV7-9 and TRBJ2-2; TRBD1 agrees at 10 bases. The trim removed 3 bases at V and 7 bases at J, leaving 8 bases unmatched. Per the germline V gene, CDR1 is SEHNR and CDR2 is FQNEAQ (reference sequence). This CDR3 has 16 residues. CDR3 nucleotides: TGTGCCAGCAGCTTTTTTTCGACAGGGGGCCACGGGGAGCTGTTTTTT. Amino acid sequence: CASSFFSTGGHGELFF.

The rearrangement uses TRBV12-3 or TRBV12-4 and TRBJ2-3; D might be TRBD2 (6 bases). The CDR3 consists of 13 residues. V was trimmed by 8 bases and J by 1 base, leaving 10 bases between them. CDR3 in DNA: TGTGCCAGCTCTTCGGGGGGCACAGATACGCAGTATTTT. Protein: CASSSGGTDTQYF.

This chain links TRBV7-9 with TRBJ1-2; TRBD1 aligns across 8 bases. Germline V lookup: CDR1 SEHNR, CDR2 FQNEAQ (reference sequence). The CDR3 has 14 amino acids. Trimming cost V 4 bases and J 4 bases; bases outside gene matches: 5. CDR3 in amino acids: CASSSSRGLYGYTF. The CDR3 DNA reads TGTGCCAGCAGCTCGAGCAGGGGGCTCTATGGCTACACCTTC.

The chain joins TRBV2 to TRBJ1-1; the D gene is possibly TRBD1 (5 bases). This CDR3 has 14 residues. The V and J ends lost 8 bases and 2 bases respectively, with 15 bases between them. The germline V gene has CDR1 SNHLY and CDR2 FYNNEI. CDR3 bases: TGTGCCAGCTCCCGGGACGGCCCTAACACTGAAGCTTTCTTT. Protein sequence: CASSRDGPNTEAFF.

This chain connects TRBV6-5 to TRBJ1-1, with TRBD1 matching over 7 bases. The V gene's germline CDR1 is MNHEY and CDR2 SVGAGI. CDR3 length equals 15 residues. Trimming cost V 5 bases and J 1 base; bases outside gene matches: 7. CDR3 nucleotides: TGTGCCAGCAGTAAAACCAGGGGGAAGAACACTGAAGCTTTCTTT. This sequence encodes CASSKTRGKNTEAFF.

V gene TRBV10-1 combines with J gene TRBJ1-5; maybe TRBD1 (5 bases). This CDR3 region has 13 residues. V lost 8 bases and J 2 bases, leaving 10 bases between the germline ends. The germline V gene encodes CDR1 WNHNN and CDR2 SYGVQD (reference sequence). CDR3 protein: CASLQGRNQPQHF. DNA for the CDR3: TGCGCCAGCCTTCAGGGTCGCAATCAGCCCCAGCATTTT.

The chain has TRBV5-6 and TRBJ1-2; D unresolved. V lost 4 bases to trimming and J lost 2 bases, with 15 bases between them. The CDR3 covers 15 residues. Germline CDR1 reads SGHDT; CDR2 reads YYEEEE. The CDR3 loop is CASSRRASINYGYTF. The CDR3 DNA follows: TGTGCCAGCAGCCGCCGGGCCTCCATAAACTATGGCTACACCTTC.

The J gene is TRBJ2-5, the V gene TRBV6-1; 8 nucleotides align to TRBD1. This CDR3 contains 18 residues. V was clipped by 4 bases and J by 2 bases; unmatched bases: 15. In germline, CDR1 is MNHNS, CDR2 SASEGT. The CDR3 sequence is CASSALGQGPWPQETQYF. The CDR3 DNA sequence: TGTGCCAGCAGTGCTCTAGGACAGGGTCCTTGGCCACAAGAGACCCAGTACTTC.

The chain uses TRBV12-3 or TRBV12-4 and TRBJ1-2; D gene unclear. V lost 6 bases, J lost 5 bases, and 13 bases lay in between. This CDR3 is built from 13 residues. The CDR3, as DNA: TGTGCCAGCAGCCCGGTTAGATTTTATGGCTACACCTTC. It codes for CASSPVRFYGYTF.

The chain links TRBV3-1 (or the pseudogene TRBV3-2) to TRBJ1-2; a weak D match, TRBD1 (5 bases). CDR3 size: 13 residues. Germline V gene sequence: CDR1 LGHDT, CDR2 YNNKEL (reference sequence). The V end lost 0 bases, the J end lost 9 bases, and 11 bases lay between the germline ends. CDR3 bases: TGTGCCAGCAGCCAAGACAGGGCTGGGAGCTACACCTTC. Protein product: CASSQDRAGSYTF.

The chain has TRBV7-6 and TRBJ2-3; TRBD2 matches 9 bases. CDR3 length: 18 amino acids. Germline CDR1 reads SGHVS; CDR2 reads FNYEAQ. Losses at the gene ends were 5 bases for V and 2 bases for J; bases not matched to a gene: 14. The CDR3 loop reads CASSPSLIAGASTDTQYF. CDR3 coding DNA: TGTGCCAGCAGCCCTAGTCTGATAGCGGGGGCCTCCACAGATACGCAGTATTTT. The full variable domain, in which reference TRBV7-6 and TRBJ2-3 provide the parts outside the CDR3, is GAGVSQSPRYKVTKRGQDVALRCDPISGHVSLYWYRQALGQGPEFLTYFNYEAQQDKSGLPNDRFSAERPEGSISTLTIQRTEQRDSAMYRCASSPSLIAGASTDTQYFGPGTRLTVL.

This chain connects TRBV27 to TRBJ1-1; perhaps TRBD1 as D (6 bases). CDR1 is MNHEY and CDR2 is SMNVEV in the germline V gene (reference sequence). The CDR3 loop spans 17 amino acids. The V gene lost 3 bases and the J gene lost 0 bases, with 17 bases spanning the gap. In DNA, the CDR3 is TGTGCCAGCAGTTTGAGGGGGGATCGATTGTTGAACACTGAAGCTTTCTTT. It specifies CASSLRGDRLLNTEAFF.

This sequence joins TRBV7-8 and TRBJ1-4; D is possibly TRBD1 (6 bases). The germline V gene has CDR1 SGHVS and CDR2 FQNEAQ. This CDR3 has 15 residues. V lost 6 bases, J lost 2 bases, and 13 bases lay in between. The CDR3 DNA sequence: TGTGCCAGCAGGGGATGGGGGGCCACTAATGAAAAACTGTTTTTT. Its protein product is CASRGWGATNEKLFF. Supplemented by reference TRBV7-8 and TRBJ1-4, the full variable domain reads GAGVSQSPRYKVAKRGQDVALRCDPISGHVSLFWYQQALGQGPEFLTYFQNEAQLDKSGLPSDRFFAERPEGSVSTLKIQRTQQEDSAVYLCASRGWGATNEKLFFGSGTQLSVL.

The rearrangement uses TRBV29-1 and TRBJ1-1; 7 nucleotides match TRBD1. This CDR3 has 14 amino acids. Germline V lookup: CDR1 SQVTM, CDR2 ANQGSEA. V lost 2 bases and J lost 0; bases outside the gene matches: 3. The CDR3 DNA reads TGCAGCGTTGAAATCAGGGGGTTGAACACTGAAGCTTTCTTT. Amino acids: CSVEIRGLNTEAFF.

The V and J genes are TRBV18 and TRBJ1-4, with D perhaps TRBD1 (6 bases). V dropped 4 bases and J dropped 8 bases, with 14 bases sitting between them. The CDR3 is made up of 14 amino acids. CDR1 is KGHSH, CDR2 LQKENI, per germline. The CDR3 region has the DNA TGTGCCAGCTCACAACAGGGTTTCGACGAAAAACTGTTTTTT. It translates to CASSQQGFDEKLFF.

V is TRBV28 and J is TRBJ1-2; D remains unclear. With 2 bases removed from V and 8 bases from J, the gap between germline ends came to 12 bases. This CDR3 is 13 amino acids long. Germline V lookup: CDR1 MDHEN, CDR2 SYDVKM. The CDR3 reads CASSLGPWRGYTF. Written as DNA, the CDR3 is TGTGCCAGCAGTTTAGGACCTTGGCGGGGCTACACCTTC.

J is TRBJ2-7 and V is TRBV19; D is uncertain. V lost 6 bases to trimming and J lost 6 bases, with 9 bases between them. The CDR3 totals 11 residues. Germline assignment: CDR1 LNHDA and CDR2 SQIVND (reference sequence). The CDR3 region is CASRSSSEQYF. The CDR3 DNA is TGTGCCAGTAGAAGTAGCAGCGAGCAGTACTTC.

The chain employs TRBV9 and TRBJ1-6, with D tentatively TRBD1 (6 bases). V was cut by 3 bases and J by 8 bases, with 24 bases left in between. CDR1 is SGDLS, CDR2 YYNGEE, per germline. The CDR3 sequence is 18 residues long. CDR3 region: CASSAEAGRGQSDSPLHF. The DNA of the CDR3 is TGTGCCAGCAGCGCCGAGGCGGGGCGGGGACAATCGGATTCACCCCTCCACTTT.

The CDR3 DNA sequence: TGCAGCGTGACCCGTTTGGGGCGAACAGATACGCAGTATTTT. This codes for CSVTRLGRTDTQYF. The chain carries TRBV29-1 and TRBJ2-3; perhaps TRBD1 as D (5 bases). The CDR3 is 14 amino acids. Trimming took off 6 bases at V and 3 bases at J, with 16 bases between the two ends. Germline V gene lookup returns CDR1 SQVTM and CDR2 ANQGSEA.

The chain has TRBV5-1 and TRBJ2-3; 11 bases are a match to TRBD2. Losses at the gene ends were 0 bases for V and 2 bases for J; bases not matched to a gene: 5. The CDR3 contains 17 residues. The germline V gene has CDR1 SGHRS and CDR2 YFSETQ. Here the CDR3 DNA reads TGCGCCAGCAGCTTGGAGGCTAGCGGGGGGCCCACAGATACGCAGTATTTT. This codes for CASSLEASGGPTDTQYF.